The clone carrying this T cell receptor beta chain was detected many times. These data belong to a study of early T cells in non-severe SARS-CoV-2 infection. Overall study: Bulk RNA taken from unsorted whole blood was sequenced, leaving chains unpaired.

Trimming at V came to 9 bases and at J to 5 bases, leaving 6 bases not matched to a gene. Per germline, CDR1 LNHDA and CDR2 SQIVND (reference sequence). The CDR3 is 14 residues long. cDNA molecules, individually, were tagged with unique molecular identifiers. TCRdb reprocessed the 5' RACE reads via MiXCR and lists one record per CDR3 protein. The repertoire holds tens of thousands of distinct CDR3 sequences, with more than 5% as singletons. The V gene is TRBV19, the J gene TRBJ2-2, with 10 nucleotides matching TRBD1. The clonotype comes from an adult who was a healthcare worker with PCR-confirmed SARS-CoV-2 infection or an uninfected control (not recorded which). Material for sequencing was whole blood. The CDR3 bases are TGTGCCAGCGGTAGACAGGGGGCAACCGGGGAGCTGTTTTTT. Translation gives CASGRQGATGELFF. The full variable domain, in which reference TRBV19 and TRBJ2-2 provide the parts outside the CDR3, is DGGITQSPKYLFRKEGQNVTLSCEQNLNHDAMYWYRQDPGQGLRLIYYSQIVNDFQKGDIAEGYSVSREKKESFPLTVTSAQKNPTAFYLCASGRQGATGELFFGEGSRLTVL.